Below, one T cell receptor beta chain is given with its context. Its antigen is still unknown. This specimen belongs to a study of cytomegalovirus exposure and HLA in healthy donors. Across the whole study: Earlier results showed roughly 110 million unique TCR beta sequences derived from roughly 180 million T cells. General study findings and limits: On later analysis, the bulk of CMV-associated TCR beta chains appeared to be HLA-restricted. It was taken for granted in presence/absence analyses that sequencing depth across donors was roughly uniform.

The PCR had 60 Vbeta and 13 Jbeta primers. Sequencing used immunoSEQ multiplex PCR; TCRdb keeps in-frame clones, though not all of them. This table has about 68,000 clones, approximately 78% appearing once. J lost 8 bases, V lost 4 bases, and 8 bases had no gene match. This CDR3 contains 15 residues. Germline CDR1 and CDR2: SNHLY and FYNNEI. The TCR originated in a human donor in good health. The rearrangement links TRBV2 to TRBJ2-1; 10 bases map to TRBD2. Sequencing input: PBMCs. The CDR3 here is CASSVTSGGGDEQFF. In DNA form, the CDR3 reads TGTGCCAGCAGTGTTACCAGCGGGGGGGGAGATGAGCAGTTCTTC. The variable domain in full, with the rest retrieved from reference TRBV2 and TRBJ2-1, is EPEVTQTPSHQVTQMGQEVILRCVPISNHLYFYWYRQILGQKVEFLVSFYNNEISEKSEIFDDQFSVERPDGSNFTLKIRSTKLEDSAMYFCASSVTSGGGDEQFFGPGTRLTVL.